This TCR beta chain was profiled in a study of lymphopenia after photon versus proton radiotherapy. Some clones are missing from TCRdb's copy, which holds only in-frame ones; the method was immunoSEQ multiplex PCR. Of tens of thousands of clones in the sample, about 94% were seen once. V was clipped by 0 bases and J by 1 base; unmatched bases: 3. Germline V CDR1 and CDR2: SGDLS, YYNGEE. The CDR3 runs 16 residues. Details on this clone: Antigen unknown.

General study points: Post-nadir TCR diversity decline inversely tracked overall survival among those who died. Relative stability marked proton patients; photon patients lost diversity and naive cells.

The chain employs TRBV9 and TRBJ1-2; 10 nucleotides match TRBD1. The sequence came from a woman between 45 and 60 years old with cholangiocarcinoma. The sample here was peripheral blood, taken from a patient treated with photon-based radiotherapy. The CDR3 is CASSVGDRGNNYGYTF. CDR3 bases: TGTGCCAGCAGCGTAGGGGACAGGGGCAATAACTATGGCTACACCTTC.